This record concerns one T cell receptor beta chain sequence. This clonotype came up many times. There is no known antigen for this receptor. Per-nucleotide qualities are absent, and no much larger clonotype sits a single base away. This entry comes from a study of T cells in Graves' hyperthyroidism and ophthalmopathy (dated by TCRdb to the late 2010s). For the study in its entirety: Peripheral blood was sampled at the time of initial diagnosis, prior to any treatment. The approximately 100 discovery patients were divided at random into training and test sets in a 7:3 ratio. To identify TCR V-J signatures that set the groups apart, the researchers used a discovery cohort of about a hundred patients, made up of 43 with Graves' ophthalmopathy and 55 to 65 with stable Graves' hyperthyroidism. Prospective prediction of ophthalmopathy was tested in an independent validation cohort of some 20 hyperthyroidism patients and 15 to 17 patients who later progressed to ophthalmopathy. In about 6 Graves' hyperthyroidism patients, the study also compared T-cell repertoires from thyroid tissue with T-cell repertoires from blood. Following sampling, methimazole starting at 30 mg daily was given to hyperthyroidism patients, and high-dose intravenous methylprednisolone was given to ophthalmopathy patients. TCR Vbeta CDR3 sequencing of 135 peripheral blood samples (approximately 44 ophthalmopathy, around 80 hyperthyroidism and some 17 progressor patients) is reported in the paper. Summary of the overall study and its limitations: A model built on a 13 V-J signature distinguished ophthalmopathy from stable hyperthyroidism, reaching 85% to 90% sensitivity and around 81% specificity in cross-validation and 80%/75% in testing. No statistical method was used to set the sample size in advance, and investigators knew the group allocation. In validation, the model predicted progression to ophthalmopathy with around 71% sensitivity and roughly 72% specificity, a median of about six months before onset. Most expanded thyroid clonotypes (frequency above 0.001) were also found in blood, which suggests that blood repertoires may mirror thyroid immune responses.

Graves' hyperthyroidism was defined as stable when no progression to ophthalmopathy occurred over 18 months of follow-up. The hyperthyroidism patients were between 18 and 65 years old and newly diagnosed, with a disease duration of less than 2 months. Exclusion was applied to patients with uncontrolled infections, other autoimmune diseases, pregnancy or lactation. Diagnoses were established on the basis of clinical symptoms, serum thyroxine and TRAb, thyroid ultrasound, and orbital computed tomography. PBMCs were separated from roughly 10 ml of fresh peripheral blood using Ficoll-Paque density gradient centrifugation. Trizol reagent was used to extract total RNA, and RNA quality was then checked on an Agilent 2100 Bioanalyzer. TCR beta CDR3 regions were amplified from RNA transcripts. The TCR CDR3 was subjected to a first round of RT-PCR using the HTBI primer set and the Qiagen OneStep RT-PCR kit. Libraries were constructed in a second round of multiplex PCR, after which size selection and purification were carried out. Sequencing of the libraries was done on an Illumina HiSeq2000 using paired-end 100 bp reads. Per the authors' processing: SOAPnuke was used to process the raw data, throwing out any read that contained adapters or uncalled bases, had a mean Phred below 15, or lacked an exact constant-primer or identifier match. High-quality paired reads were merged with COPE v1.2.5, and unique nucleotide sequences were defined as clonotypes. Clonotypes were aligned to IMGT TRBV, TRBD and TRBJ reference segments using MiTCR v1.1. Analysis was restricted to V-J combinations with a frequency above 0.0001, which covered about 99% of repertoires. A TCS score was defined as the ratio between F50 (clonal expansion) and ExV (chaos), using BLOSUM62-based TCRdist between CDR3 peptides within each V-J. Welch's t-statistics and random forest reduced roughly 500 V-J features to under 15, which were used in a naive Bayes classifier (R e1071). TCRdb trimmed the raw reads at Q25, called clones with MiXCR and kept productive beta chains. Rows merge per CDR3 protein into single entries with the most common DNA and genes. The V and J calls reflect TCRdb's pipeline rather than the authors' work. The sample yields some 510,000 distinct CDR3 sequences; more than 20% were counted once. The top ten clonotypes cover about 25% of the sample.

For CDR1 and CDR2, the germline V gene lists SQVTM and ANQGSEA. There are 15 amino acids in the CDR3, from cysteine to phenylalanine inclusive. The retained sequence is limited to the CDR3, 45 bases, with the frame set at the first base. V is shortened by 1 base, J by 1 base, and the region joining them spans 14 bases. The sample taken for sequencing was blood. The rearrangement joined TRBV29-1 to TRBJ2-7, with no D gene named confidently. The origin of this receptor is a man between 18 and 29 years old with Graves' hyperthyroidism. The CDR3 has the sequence CSVEGPELSSYEQYF. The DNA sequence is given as TGCAGCGTTGAAGGTCCCGAATTGTCGTCCTACGAGCAGTACTTC.